A single sample is the source of the 14 T cell receptor beta chains below, sequenced in a study of T cell responses to AZD1222 COVID-19 vaccine. The data were produced by immunoSEQ multiplex PCR, yet TCRdb's version contains in-frame clones alone and is incomplete. This sample yields more than 95,000 clones, of which roughly nine tenths are seen a single time; 4.4% belongs to the top ten. The source material was peripheral blood, sampled on day 0 of AZD1222 vaccination. These TCRs come from an adult in good health.

The chain employs TRBV11-3 and TRBJ1-1; D call uncertain. Trimming pared 4 bases from V and 6 bases from J, leaving 9 bases between. CDR3 length: 12 residues. Germline-derived CDR1 and CDR2 are SGHNT and YENEEA. This CDR3 is CASSYFVPEAFF. Written as DNA, the CDR3 is TGTGCCAGCAGCTACTTTGTGCCTGAAGCTTTCTTT.

The chain employs TRBV28 and TRBJ1-1, with 7 bases identical to TRBD1. J gave up 0 bases and V 6 bases, and 13 bases lay outside the gene matches. Germline loops: CDR1 MDHEN, CDR2 SYDVKM. The CDR3 loop spans 17 amino acids. The CDR3 loop is CASSQLRGLMMNTEAFF. DNA of the CDR3: TGTGCCAGCAGCCAGCTCAGGGGGTTAATGATGAACACTGAAGCTTTCTTT.

The chain carries TRBV19 and TRBJ1-5; D call uncertain. Deletions cut 2 bases from V and 7 bases from J, with 12 bases between. Per the germline V gene, CDR1 is LNHDA and CDR2 is SQIVND (reference sequence). The CDR3 covers 14 residues. CDR3 sequence reads: CASSIFGVNQPQHF. The CDR3 DNA sequence: TGTGCCAGTAGTATATTTGGGGTGAACCAGCCCCAGCATTTT.

The chain uses TRBV27 and TRBJ1-2; D remains ambiguous. The CDR3 is 15 residues long. V was shortened by 3 bases and J by 0 bases, with 11 bases between the two germline ends. Germline CDR1 is MNHEY and CDR2 is SMNVEV (reference sequence). The CDR3 DNA reads TGTGCCAGCAGTTTCTCCCCAACCGCTAACTATGGCTACACCTTC. It codes for CASSFSPTANYGYTF.

The rearrangement joins TRBV7-2 to TRBJ1-1; 7 bases match TRBD1. The ends lost 3 bases at V and 4 bases at J; junction bases unmatched: 14. Germline V gene data show CDR1 as SGHTA and CDR2 as FQGNSA. The length of the CDR3 is 17 residues. The CDR3 sequence is CASSFTFGQGVSTEAFF. The CDR3 bases are TGTGCCAGCAGCTTTACCTTCGGGCAGGGGGTTAGCACTGAAGCTTTCTTT. Combining the CDR3 with reference TRBV7-2 and TRBJ1-1 gives the whole variable domain GAGVSQSPSNKVTEKGKDVELRCDPISGHTALYWYRQSLGQGLEFLIYFQGNSAPDKSGLPSDRFSAERTGGSVSTLTIQRTQQEDSAVYLCASSFTFGQGVSTEAFFGQGTRLTVV.

This sequence joins TRBV5-1 and TRBJ2-2; 8 bases are a match to TRBD1. This CDR3 has 15 residues. With 2 bases clipped from V and 6 bases from J, the junction kept 6 bases outside the gene matches. Looked up from germline, CDR1 is SGHRS and CDR2 is YFSETQ. This CDR3 is CASSLQGEGAGELFF. CDR3 sequence (DNA): TGCGCCAGCAGCTTACAGGGGGAAGGAGCCGGGGAGCTGTTTTTT. The full variable domain, its missing parts supplied by reference TRBV5-1 and TRBJ2-2, is KAGVTQTPRYLIKTRGQQVTLSCSPISGHRSVSWYQQTPGQGLQFLFEYFSETQRNKGNFPGRFSGRQFSNSRSEMNVSTLELGDSALYLCASSLQGEGAGELFFGEGSRLTVL.

CDR3 bases: TGTGCCAGCAGTTTACAGGGGAGGGAAAAACTGTTTTTT. This translates into CASSLQGREKLFF. V and J are TRBV27 and TRBJ1-4; D is possibly TRBD1 (6 bases). Deletions cut 2 bases from V and 8 bases from J, with 9 bases between. There are 13 residues in the CDR3. The germline V gene encodes CDR1 MNHEY and CDR2 SMNVEV (reference sequence).

CDR3 amino acids: CASRVGTGGNEQYF. In DNA form, the CDR3 reads TGTGCCAGCAGGGTAGGGACAGGGGGCAACGAGCAGTACTTC. This sequence joins TRBV7-2 and TRBJ2-7, with TRBD1 matching 12 bases. With V trimmed by 6 bases and J by 5 bases, 5 bases remained unmatched. This CDR3 is 14 amino acids long. The germline V gene encodes CDR1 SGHTA and CDR2 FQGNSA.

The chain combines TRBV3-1 (or the pseudogene TRBV3-2) with TRBJ2-2; unclear D gene. CDR3 length: 14 residues. The V gene's germline CDR1 is LGHDT and CDR2 YNNKEL (reference sequence). V lost 4 bases and J 0 bases, leaving 6 bases between the germline ends. The CDR3 reads CASSLRPNTGELFF. DNA for the CDR3: TGTGCCAGCAGCCTCAGACCGAACACCGGGGAGCTGTTTTTT.

The chain employs TRBV11-2 and TRBJ2-1; D not resolved. V was cut by 1 base and J by 3 bases, with 13 bases left in between. CDR1 is SGHAT and CDR2 is FQNNGV in the germline V gene. CDR3 length equals 16 residues. The CDR3 region is CASSLALVSGYNEQFF. The DNA for the CDR3 is TGTGCCAGCAGCTTAGCCCTCGTTAGTGGCTACAATGAGCAGTTCTTC.

This chain joins TRBV27 and TRBJ2-4; maybe TRBD2 (5 bases). Per germline, CDR1 MNHEY and CDR2 SMNVEV (reference sequence). V lost 5 bases and J lost 2, with 7 bases in between. This CDR3 comprises 13 residues. The CDR3 loop is CASSPGTKNIQYF. The CDR3 region has the DNA TGTGCCAGCAGTCCCGGGACCAAAAACATTCAGTACTTC.

V and J are TRBV7-6 and TRBJ1-1; D gene unclear. The CDR3 totals 13 residues. The V end lost 5 bases, the J end lost 2 bases, and 9 bases lay between the germline ends. Germline V gene data show CDR1 as SGHVS and CDR2 as FNYEAQ. The CDR3 loop reads CASSQRENTEAFF. In nucleotides, the CDR3 is TGTGCCAGCAGCCAACGAGAAAACACTGAAGCTTTCTTT.

The chain recombines TRBV4-2 with TRBJ2-3, with TRBD2 identical over 10 bases. CDR3 length: 17 residues. The V gene's germline CDR1 is LGHNA and CDR2 YNFKEQ. Trimming took 1 base from V and 7 from J; bases not matched to a gene: 11. The CDR3, as DNA: TGTGCCAGCAGCCAAGTCGCCAGCGGGGGGGCCGGCAATACGCAGTATTTT. Amino acid sequence: CASSQVASGGAGNTQYF.

V gene TRBV27 combines with J gene TRBJ1-1, with unresolved D. The CDR3 is 14 amino acids. Germline V gene lookup returns CDR1 MNHEY and CDR2 SMNVEV (reference sequence). The ends were cut back, 6 bases at V and 4 bases at J, with 15 bases in the middle. The CDR3 DNA reads TGTGCCAGCAGGTACTCAAGGGTAGGCACTGAAGCTTTCTTT. Protein sequence: CASRYSRVGTEAFF.